This is a list of T cell receptor beta chains from one sample in a study of blood T cell repertoires in COVID-19. Generated by immunoSEQ multiplex PCR, the TCRdb table keeps only in-frame clones and is missing some. The sample records 200,000 or so clones, about four fifths being singletons. The material sequenced was PBMCs or T cells enriched from blood (not recorded which). Receptors originate from a man aged 35-49 years who had recovered from COVID-19. Both conserved end residues are part of each CDR3. A D gene is named only where the DNA matches it firmly. Clone size is given for some rows only: seen once, a few or many times, or a class if the clone is expanded.

- | TRBJ2-3 | TRBD1 | TRBV19 | TGTGCCAGTAGTATTTTAGGGACAGACGGCACAGATACGCAGTATTTT | CASSILGTDGTDTQYF
- | TRBJ1-1 | - | TRBV18 | TGTGCCAGCTCACCACTTGAGGGAACCGCGACTCGCGGTTTCTTT | CASSPLEGTATRGFF
- | TRBJ1-1 | TRBD1 | TRBV19 | TGTGCCAGTAGTGGCCGGGGACAGGGGATCACTGAAGCTTTCTTT | CASSGRGQGITEAFF
- | TRBJ2-3 | - | TRBV5-1 | TGCGCCAGCAGCTTGGGTAGTCGGGCAGGGCGGGATACGCAGTATTTT | CASSLGSRAGRDTQYF
- | TRBJ1-5 | TRBD1 | TRBV20-1 | TGCAGTGCTAGTCCCCGGGACAGCGACCATCAGCCCCAGCATTTT | CSASPRDSDHQPQHF
- | TRBJ1-5 | - | TRBV6-5 | TGTGCCAGCAGTTCGGGTTTCGGCCAGCCCCAGCATTTT | CASSSGFGQPQHF
- | TRBJ1-1 | - | TRBV4-1 | TGCGCCAGCAGCCAAGTAGGGGTTCAAGTCAGAAACACTGAAGCTTTCTTT | CASSQVGVQVRNTEAFF
- | TRBJ2-3 | - | TRBV5-5 | TGTGCCAGCAGCTTGTCTGCGGGGCGAACAGATACGCAGTATTTT | CASSLSAGRTDTQYF
- | TRBJ2-7 | - | TRBV3-1/TRBV3-2 | TGTGCCAGCAGCTTCCGGACACTCACAGTACAGTACTTC | CASSFRTLTVQYF
few | TRBJ1-6 | - | TRBV27 | TGTGCCAGCAGTTTCTCCCGGATAAGTCAGACAGACTATAATTCACCCCTCCACTTT | CASSFSRISQTDYNSPLHF
few | TRBJ1-1 | TRBD1 | TRBV18 | TGTGCCAGCTCACTTCCTAGCGGGACAGGGGTTCCGAAAGCTTTCTTT | CASSLPSGTGVPKAFF
- | TRBJ2-7 | - | TRBV19 | TGTGCCAGTAGTATCGGAGGGGTCAGGTACGAGCAGTACTTC | CASSIGGVRYEQYF
- | TRBJ2-5 | TRBD2 | TRBV3-1/TRBV3-2 | TGTGCCAGCAGCAATGGACTAGCGGGGGGCCAAGAGACCCAGTACTTC | CASSNGLAGGQETQYF
- | TRBJ2-4 | TRBD1 | TRBV28 | TGTGCCAGCAAGTTTGAGGGACAGCTCAAAAACATTCAGTACTTC | CASKFEGQLKNIQYF
few | TRBJ1-2 | TRBD1 | TRBV10-3 | TGTGCCATCAGTACGACAGGGAACTATGGCTACACCTTC | CAISTTGNYGYTF
- | TRBJ1-4 | TRBD1 | TRBV2 | TGTGCCAGCAGTGAGGACAGGGCGAATGAAAAACTGTTTTTT | CASSEDRANEKLFF
- | TRBJ2-5 | - | TRBV19 | TGTGCCAGTGGGACAGCGGGGACCCAGTACTTC | CASGTAGTQYF
- | TRBJ2-2 | - | TRBV5-1 | TGCGCCAGCAGCTTGGAGGAGGGCACTGCGGCCGGGGAGCTGTTTTTT | CASSLEEGTAAGELFF
- | TRBJ1-6 | TRBD1 | TRBV6-5 | TGTGCCAGCCGACAGGGGGCCAATTCACCCCTCCACTTT | CASRQGANSPLHF
- | TRBJ1-1 | - | TRBV7-2 | TGTGCCAGCAGCGCCCTAATGAACACTGAAGCTTTCTTT | CASSALMNTEAFF
- | TRBJ1-2 | - | TRBV19 | TGTGCCAGTAGTATCCGTTCTAACTATGGCTACACCTTC | CASSIRSNYGYTF
- | TRBJ1-4 | TRBD1 | TRBV15 | TGTGCCACCAGCATCGCCATTGGCTCCCGGACAGGAGGCGAAAAACTGTTTTTT | CATSIAIGSRTGGEKLFF
few | TRBJ1-1 | - | TRBV25-1 | TGTGCCAGCAGTGAATCTCCTGGAGTAGTCACTGAAGCTTTCTTT | CASSESPGVVTEAFF
- | TRBJ2-1 | - | TRBV18 | TGTGCCAGCTCACCACCACACGGGAGCCAGAACAATGAGCAGTTCTTC | CASSPPHGSQNNEQFF
- | TRBJ2-1 | TRBD1 | TRBV24-1 | TGTGCCACCAGTGATTTCCCACCGACAGGGGCCCACTCCTACAATGAGCAGTTCTTC | CATSDFPPTGAHSYNEQFF
once | TRBJ2-7 | - | TRBV6-1 | TGTGCCAGCAGTCATCTAGTCAACGAGCAGTACTTC | CASSHLVNEQYF
- | TRBJ1-2 | - | TRBV28 | TGTGCCAGCAGTCCCTCTATTGGTACCTATGGCTACACCTTC | CASSPSIGTYGYTF
- | TRBJ2-7 | TRBD2 | TRBV3-1/TRBV3-2 | TGTGCCAGCAGCCAAGAATGCGGCGCGGGAGTTAGGGCAAGCGAGCAGTACTTC | CASSQECGAGVRASEQYF
- | TRBJ1-2 | - | TRBV7-2 | TGTGCCAGCAGCGGCAGGGTCCAAGGCTATGGCTACACCTTC | CASSGRVQGYGYTF
- | TRBJ2-7 | TRBD2 | TRBV5-1 | TGCGCCAGCAGCTTGGCCAGCGGGAGCTCCTACGAGCAGTACTTC | CASSLASGSSYEQYF
- | TRBJ1-5 | - | TRBV6-5 | TGTGCCAGCGGTCCGGCAGGGGGCAATCAGCCCCAGCATTTT | CASGPAGGNQPQHF
- | TRBJ1-4 | TRBD1 | TRBV9 | TGTGCCAGCAGCGTAAGGACAGGTTATAATGAAAAACTGTTTTTT | CASSVRTGYNEKLFF
- | TRBJ2-3 | TRBD1 | TRBV10-1 | TGCGCCAGCAACGCCGGGACAGGGGTTACAGATACGCAGTATTTT | CASNAGTGVTDTQYF
- | TRBJ2-2 | - | TRBV7-9 | TGTGCCAGCAGCCCAGGGGGGTCCCGGACCGGGGAGCTGTTTTTT | CASSPGGSRTGELFF
- | TRBJ2-7 | - | TRBV18 | TGTGCCAGCTCACCATCCGTCCAGGGTGGGTCCTACGAGCAGTACTTC | CASSPSVQGGSYEQYF
- | TRBJ2-2 | TRBD2 | TRBV7-8 | TGTGCCAGCAGCTTTAGCGGGGGCCCGAACACCGGGGAGCTGTTTTTT | CASSFSGGPNTGELFF
- | TRBJ1-4 | - | TRBV5-4 | TGTGCCAGCAGCCCCGGCGGGCAGCACGAAAAACTGTTTTTT | CASSPGGQHEKLFF
- | TRBJ1-1 | - | TRBV6-5 | TGTGCCAGCAGGGGAGGACACACTGAAGCTTTCTTT | CASRGGHTEAFF
- | TRBJ2-7 | TRBD2 | TRBV5-5 | TGTGCCAGCAGCTTGTATCCGGACGGGGGGGAGCAGTACTTC | CASSLYPDGGEQYF
- | TRBJ1-2 | TRBD1 | TRBV7-9 | TGTGCCAGCAGCTCGGGGACAGGGGGCGCGCCTAATATCTATGGCTACACCTTC | CASSSGTGGAPNIYGYTF
- | TRBJ2-7 | - | TRBV4-2 | TGTGCCAGCAGCCAAGATAGCCTAGGATCCTACGAGCAGTACTTC | CASSQDSLGSYEQYF
- | TRBJ2-7 | TRBD2 | TRBV6-5 | TGTGCCAGCAGTTACGTGGCCTCCGGGGGGTACGAGCAGTACTTC | CASSYVASGGYEQYF
- | TRBJ1-2 | - | TRBV28 | TGTGCCAGCAGTTTACCCCCCCCCGCGGGGGCGGGAAACTATGGCTACACCTTC | CASSLPPPAGAGNYGYTF
few | TRBJ2-1 | - | TRBV9 | TGTGCCAGCAGCGAGGGGTCGGAGGGAAAGCAGTTCTTC | CASSEGSEGKQFF
- | TRBJ2-1 | - | TRBV5-1 | TGCGCCAGCAGCAGGGACACCCTCTCCTACAATGAGCAGTTCTTC | CASSRDTLSYNEQFF
- | TRBJ1-5 | - | TRBV7-8 | TGTGCCACCGCTGCCGGGACTGCGAATCAGCCCCAGCATTTT | CATAAGTANQPQHF